This T cell receptor (beta chain) was documented in a study of early T cells in non-severe SARS-CoV-2 infection. Study background: With bulk RNA from unsorted whole blood as input, sequencing yielded unpaired chains. Overall study findings and caveats: Matches to VDJdb favored anti-spike CD8 responses and missed private and CD4 specificities.

V gave up 3 bases and J gave up 6 bases; unmatched junction bases: 11. CDR1 and CDR2 from the germline V gene are SGHNT and YYREEE (reference sequence). This CDR3 region has 16 residues. Only a few counts were recorded for this clonotype. Its antigen is not known. Unique molecular identifiers were added to individual cDNA molecules. TCRdb reanalysed the 5' RACE reads using MiXCR and keeps one entry per CDR3 protein. This sample carries 45,000 to 65,000 distinct CDR3 sequences, over 8% of them seen once, and the ten largest clones take 4.2%. The sequencing sample was made of whole blood. This clonotype originated in an adult who was a healthcare worker with PCR-confirmed SARS-CoV-2 infection or an uninfected control (not recorded which). This chain joins TRBV5-4 and TRBJ2-3; 9 bases agree with TRBD2. As DNA, the CDR3 is TGTGCCAGCAGCTACAGACTAGCGGTAGCGGGGGATACGCAGTATTTT. This encodes CASSYRLAVAGDTQYF.